The present TCR beta chain was sequenced within a study of blood T cell repertoires in COVID-19 (dated by TCRdb to the early 2020s). Regarding the study in general: Samples from collaborators originated in the United States, Italy and Spain and spanned both the acute and convalescent phases of COVID-19. The prospective study material was composed of cDNA or gDNA derived from T cells, B-cell-depleted T cells, or PBMCs. Subjects who had been exposed to COVID-19, were actively infected with it, or had recovered from it provided the deeply sampled blood TCRbeta repertoires that made up the dataset. The repertoires were made available in a free public database intended to serve as a resource for research on the immune response to SARS-CoV-2. Samples were obtained from the ongoing ImmuneRACE study (first 160 participants) and from over a thousand subjects provided by 6 global collaborators. Nearly every sample came with metadata listing a de-identified subject ID, COVID-19 status, age in years and sex. Where HLA class I and class II types were available, the types were taken from metadata supplied by the sample provider, not from assay-based typing. Results the study describes overall, beyond this receptor: Clinical and demographic metadata were provided uncurated, with the amount varying by source and participant.

In the prospective study, participants were roughly 18 to 100 years old, resided in approximately 25 geographic areas of the United States, and were enrolled through a virtual design. In the prospective study, participants were assigned to cohorts based on the clinical history participants reported in a screening survey and a study questionnaire. Recovered participants in ImmuneRACE Cohort 3 were defined as having two consecutive negative NP/OP PCR tests, clearance from a healthcare professional, or resolution of symptoms. Mobile phlebotomists in the prospective study collected whole blood, serum and a nasopharyngeal or oropharyngeal swab from every participant. Participants in the prospective study had the option to provide additional blood draws and questionnaires over a 2-month period. Blood samples from the prospective study were shipped frozen or at room temperature prior to DNA extraction.

The immunoSEQ Assay, a bias-controlled multiplex PCR, was used to amplify TCRbeta CDR3 regions from genomic DNA. The paper's processing steps were these. The number of nucleated cells in each sample was estimated from the amplification of reference gene primers within the assay. To quantify the absolute abundance of each unique TCRbeta CDR3 rearrangement, sequence reads were collapsed and filtered. Productive Simpson clonality was computed per sample as the square root of Simpson's diversity index over productive rearrangements. In its TCRdb copy, this immuneACCESS table keeps in-frame sequences only and misses some clones. Where compared with another copy, unresolved V genes explain less than half of these, and the others have no known cause. V and J calls and clone size are as listed in that table; D and trimming were resolved from the DNA. This sample comprises approximately 170,000 clones, about 85% of them detected only once. Clones ranked in the top ten supply roughly 8% of the sample.

Taking its sample share into account, this clone is medium-sized (0.01 to 0.1%). Its recognized antigen is unknown. No much larger clonotype is one base removed from it; base qualities were not supplied. What was sequenced was PBMCs or T cells enriched from blood (not recorded which). The clonotype was recovered from a woman aged 45-60 years who had recovered from COVID-19.

For the CDR3, the sequence is CATSSRTGEDNEQFF. DNA sequence: TGTGCCACCTCCTCACGGACAGGGGAGGACAATGAGCAGTTCTTC. The V and J segments used are TRBV24-1 and TRBJ2-1; 9 bases in the middle match TRBD1. The CDR3 has 15 amino acids, counting the end cysteine and phenylalanine. Only CDR3 DNA is held: 45 bases, read in frame from base 1. Per the germline V gene, KGHDR is the CDR1 and SFDVKD is the CDR2. V trim: 9 bases; J trim: 5 bases; unmatched bases: 10.